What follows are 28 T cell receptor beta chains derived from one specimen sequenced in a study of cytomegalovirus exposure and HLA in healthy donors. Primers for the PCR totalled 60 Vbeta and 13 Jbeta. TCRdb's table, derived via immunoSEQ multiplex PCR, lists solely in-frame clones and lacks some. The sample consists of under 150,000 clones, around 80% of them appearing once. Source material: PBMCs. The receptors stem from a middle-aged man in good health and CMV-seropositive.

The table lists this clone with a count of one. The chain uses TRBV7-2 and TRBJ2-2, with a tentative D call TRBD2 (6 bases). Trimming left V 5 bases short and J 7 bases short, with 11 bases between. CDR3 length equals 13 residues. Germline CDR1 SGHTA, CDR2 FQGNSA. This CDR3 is CASSQRGIGELFF. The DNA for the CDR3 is TGTGCCAGCAGCCAGCGCGGGATCGGGGAGCTGTTTTTT.

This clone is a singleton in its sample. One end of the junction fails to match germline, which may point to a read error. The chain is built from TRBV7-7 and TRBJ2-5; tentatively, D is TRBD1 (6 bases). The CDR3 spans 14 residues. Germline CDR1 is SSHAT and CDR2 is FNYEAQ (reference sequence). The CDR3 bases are TGTGCTAGCAGCTTTTCAGGGGCAGGGGAGACCCAGTACTTC. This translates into CASSFSGAGETQYF.

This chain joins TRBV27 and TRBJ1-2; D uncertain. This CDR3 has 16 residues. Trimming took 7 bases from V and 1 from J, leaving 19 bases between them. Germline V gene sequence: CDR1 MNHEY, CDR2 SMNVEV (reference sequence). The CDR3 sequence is CASTPYGGSINYGYTF. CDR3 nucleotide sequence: TGTGCCAGCACCCCTTACGGCGGGAGTATTAACTATGGCTACACCTTC.

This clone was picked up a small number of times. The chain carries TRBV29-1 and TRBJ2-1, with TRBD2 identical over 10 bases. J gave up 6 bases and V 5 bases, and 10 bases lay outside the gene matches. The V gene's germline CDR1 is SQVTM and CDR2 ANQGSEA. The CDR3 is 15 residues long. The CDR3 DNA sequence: TGCAGCGTTTGGGTCGGTCTAGCGGGGGCCAATGAGCAGTTCTTC. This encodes CSVWVGLAGANEQFF.

The chain's CDR3 is CAIGGTSGYTF. DNA for the CDR3: TGTGCCATCGGGGGGACGAGCGGCTACACCTTC. V is TRBV6-5 and J is TRBJ1-2, with a tentative D call TRBD1 (5 bases). V was shortened by 10 bases and J by 8 bases, with 14 bases between the two germline ends. The V gene's germline CDR1 is MNHEY and CDR2 SVGAGI. The CDR3 totals 11 residues.

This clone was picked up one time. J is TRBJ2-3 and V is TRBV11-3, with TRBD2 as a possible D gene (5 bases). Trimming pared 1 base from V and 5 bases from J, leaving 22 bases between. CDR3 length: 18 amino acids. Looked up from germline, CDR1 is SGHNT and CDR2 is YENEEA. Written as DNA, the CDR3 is TGTGCCAGCAGCTTAGCCGCGCCTAGCAGCCTGAAGGGAGATACGCAGTATTTT. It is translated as CASSLAAPSSLKGDTQYF. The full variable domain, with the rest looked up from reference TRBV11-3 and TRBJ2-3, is EAGVVQSPRYKIIEKKQPVAFWCNPISGHNTLYWYLQNLGQGPELLIRYENEEAVDDSQLPKDRFSAERLKGVDSTLKIQPAELGDSAVYLCASSLAAPSSLKGDTQYFGPGTRLTVL.

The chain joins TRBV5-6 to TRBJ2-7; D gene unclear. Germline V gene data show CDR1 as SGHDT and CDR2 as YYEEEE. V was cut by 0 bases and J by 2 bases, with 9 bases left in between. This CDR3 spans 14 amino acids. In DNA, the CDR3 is TGTGCCAGCAGCTTGGGGCTTCTCACCTACGAGCAGTACTTC. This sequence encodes CASSLGLLTYEQYF.

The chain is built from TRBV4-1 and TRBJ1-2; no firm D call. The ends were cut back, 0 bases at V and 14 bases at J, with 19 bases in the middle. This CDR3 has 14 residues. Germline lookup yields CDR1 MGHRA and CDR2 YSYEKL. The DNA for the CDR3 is TGCGCCAGCAGCCAAGACCCCAGGCCCCCCACCGTAACCTTC. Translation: CASSQDPRPPTVTF.

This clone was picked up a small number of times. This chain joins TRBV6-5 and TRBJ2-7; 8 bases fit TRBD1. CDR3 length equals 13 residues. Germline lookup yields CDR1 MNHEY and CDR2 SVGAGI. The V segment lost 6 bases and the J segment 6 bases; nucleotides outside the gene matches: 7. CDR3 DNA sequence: TGTGCCAGCAGAAGGGACAGGACGGCCGAGCAGTACTTC. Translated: CASRRDRTAEQYF.

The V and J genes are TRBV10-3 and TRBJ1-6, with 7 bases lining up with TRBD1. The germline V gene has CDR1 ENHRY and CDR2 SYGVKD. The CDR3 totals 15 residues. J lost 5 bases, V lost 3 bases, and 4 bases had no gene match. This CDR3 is CAISEGTADNSPLHF. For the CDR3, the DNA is TGTGCCATCAGTGAAGGGACAGCTGATAATTCACCCCTCCACTTT.

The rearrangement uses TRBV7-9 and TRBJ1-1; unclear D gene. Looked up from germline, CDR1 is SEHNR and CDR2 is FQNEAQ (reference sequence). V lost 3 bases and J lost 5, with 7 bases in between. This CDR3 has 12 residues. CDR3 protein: CASSFGETEAFF. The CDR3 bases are TGTGCCAGCAGCTTTGGGGAGACTGAAGCTTTCTTT.

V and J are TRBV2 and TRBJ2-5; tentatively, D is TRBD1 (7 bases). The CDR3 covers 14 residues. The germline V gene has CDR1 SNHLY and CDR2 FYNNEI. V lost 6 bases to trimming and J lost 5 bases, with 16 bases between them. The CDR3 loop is CASRAGRGDETQYF. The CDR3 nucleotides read TGTGCCAGCAGGGCCGGCAGGGGGGATGAGACCCAGTACTTC.

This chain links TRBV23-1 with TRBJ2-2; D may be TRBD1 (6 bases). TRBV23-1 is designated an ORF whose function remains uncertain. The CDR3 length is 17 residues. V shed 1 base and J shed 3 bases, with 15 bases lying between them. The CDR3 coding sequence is TGCGCCAGCAGTCAATATGTGGGACAAAATTACACCGGGGAGCTGTTTTTT. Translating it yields CASSQYVGQNYTGELFF.

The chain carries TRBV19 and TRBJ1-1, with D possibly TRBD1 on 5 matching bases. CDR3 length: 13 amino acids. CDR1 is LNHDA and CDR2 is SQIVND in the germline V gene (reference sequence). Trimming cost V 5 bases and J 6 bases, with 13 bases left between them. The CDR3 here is CASSGGGLAEAFF. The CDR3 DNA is TGTGCCAGTAGTGGGGGAGGACTTGCTGAAGCTTTCTTT.

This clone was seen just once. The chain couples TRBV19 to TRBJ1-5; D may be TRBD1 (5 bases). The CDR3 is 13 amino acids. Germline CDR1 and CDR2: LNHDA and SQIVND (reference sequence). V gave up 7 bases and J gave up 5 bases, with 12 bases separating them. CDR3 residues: CASTLRGDQPQHF. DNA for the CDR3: TGTGCCAGTACCCTACGGGGGGATCAGCCCCAGCATTTT. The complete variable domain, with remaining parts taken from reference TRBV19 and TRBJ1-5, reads DGGITQSPKYLFRKEGQNVTLSCEQNLNHDAMYWYRQDPGQGLRLIYYSQIVNDFQKGDIAEGYSVSREKKESFPLTVTSAQKNPTAFYLCASTLRGDQPQHFGDGTRLSIL.

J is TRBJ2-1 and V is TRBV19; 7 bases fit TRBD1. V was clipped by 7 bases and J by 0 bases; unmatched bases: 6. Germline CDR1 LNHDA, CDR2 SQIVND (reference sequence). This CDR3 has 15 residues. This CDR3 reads CASTLDRSSYNEQFF. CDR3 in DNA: TGTGCCAGTACTCTGGACAGGAGCTCCTACAATGAGCAGTTCTTC.

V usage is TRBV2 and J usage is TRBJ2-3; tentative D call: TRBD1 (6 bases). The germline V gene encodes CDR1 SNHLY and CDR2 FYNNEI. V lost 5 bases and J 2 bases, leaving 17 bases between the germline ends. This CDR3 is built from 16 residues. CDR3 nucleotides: TGTGCCAGCAGTAAATCGAGGACAGTTTACACAGATACGCAGTATTTT. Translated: CASSKSRTVYTDTQYF.

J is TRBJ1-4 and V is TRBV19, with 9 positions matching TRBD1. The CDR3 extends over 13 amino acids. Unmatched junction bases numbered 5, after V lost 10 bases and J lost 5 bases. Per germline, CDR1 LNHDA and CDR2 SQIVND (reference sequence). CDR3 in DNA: TGTGCCACCTTGGACAGGGGCAATGAAAAACTGTTTTTT. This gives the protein CATLDRGNEKLFF.

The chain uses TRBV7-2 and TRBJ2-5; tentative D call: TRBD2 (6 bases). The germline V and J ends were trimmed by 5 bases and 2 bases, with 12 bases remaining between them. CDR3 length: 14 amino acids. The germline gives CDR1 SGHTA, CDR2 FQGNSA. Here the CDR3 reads CASSPPGTQETQYF. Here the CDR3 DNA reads TGTGCCAGCAGCCCACCGGGGACTCAAGAGACCCAGTACTTC.

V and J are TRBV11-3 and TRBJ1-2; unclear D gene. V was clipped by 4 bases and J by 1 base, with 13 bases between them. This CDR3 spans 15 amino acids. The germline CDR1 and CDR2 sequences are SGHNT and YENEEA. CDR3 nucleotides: TGTGCCAGCAGCTCGGGGAGGGCGGATAACTATGGCTACACCTTC. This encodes CASSSGRADNYGYTF.

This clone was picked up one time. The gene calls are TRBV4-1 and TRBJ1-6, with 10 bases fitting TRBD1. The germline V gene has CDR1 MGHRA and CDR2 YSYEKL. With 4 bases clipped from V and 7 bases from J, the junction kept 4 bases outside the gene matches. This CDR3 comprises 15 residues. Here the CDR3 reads CASSLRDRGNSPLHF. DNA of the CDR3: TGCGCCAGCAGCCTCCGGGACAGGGGAAATTCACCCCTCCACTTT.

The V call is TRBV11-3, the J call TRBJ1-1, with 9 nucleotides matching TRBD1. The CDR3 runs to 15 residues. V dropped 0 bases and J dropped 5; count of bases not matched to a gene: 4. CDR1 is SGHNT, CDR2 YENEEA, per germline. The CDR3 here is CASSLDQGTGTEAFF. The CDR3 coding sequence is TGTGCCAGCAGCTTAGATCAAGGGACAGGGACTGAAGCTTTCTTT.

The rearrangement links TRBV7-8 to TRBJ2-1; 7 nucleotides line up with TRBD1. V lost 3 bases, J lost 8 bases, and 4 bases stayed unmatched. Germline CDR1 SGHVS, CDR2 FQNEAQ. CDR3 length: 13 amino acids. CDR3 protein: CASSFGQVHEQFF. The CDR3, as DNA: TGTGCCAGCAGCTTTGGACAGGTTCATGAGCAGTTCTTC.

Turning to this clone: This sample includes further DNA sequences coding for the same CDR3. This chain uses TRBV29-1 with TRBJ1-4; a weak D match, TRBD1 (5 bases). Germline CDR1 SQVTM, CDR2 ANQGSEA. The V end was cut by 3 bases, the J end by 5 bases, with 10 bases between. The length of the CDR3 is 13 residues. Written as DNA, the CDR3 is TGCAGCGTTGAGGACACGAAAAATGAAAAACTGTTTTTT. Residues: CSVEDTKNEKLFF.

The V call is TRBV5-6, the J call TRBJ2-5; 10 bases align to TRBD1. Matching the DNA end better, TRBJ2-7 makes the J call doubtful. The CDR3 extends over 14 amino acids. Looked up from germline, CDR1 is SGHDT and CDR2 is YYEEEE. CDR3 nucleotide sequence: TGTGCCAGCAGCCCCGGGACAGGGGTCTACGAGCAGTACTTC. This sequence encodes CASSPGTGVYEQYF.

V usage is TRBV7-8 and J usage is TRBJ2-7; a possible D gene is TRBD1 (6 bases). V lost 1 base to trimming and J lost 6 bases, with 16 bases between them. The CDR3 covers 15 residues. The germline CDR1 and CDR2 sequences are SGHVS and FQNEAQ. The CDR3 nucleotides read TGTGCCAGCAGCTTAGTGTGGGGGCCGGAGCTCGAGCAGTACTTC. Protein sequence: CASSLVWGPELEQYF.

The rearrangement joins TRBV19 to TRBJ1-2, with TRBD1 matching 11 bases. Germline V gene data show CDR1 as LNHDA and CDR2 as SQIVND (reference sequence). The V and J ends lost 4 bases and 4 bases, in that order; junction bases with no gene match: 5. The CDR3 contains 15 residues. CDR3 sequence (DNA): TGTGCCAGTAGTAGCACCGGGACAGGGGGCTATGGCTACACCTTC. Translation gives CASSSTGTGGYGYTF.

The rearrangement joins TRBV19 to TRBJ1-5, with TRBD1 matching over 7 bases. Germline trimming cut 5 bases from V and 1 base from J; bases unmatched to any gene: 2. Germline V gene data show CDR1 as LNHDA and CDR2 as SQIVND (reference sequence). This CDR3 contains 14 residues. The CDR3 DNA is TGTGCCAGTAGTTCGACAGGGAGCAATCAGCCCCAGCATTTT. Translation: CASSSTGSNQPQHF.